One and the same sample provided the 23 T cell receptor beta chains below, sequenced in a study of shared clonotypes between healthy human individuals. Clones were sequenced by immunoSEQ multiplex PCR, and TCRdb holds only the in-frame ones, with some missing. The table lists roughly 2 million clones, about 95% of them singletons. CD45RO-negative CD8 cells positively selected for CCR7 made up the naive population, which excluded terminally differentiated effector memory CD45RA+ cells. The sequencing sample was made of naive CD8+ T cells sorted from blood. The receptors were sampled from a man aged 18 to 30 in good health.

The V gene is TRBV30, the J gene TRBJ1-1; D remains unclear. CDR1 is GTSNPN, CDR2 SVGIG, per germline (reference sequence). With 4 bases removed from V and 6 bases from J, the gap between germline ends came to 9 bases. The CDR3 runs 11 residues. CDR3 sequence reads: CAWTVSPEAFF. The CDR3 coding sequence is TGTGCCTGGACTGTCTCCCCTGAAGCTTTCTTT.

The chain combines TRBV10-1 with TRBJ2-3; D might be TRBD2 (6 bases). V dropped 3 bases and J dropped 4 bases, with 17 bases sitting between them. The CDR3 covers 16 residues. From germline, CDR1 is WNHNN and CDR2 SYGVQD (reference sequence). For the CDR3, the DNA is TGCGCCAGCAGTGATACGGACTATCAGAGCCCAGATACGCAGTATTTT. It is translated as CASSDTDYQSPDTQYF.

V gene TRBV7-9 combines with J gene TRBJ1-6; TRBD1 is a possible D gene (5 bases). The CDR3 is 16 residues long. The V gene lost 5 bases and the J gene lost 9 bases, with 20 bases spanning the gap. Germline V lookup: CDR1 SEHNR, CDR2 FQNEAQ (reference sequence). The CDR3 reads CASSNVGAAHFSPLHF. For the CDR3, the DNA is TGTGCCAGCAGCAACGTTGGGGCGGCGCATTTTTCACCCCTCCACTTT.

This CDR3 is CASSAAPTYEQYF. The CDR3 DNA sequence: TGTGCCAGCTCGGCTGCCCCTACCTACGAGCAGTACTTC. The V and J genes are TRBV2 and TRBJ2-7; D call uncertain. The CDR3 is 13 residues long. Per germline, CDR1 SNHLY and CDR2 FYNNEI. Deletions cut 8 bases from V and 2 bases from J, with 13 bases between.

The genes are TRBV7-2 and TRBJ2-3; D unresolved. The CDR3 is 13 residues long. CDR1 is SGHTA, CDR2 FQGNSA, per germline. Between the trimmed V and J ends, which lost 5 bases and 3 bases, there was a span of 9 bases. CDR3 sequence: CASSPPGTDTQYF. The CDR3 DNA reads TGTGCCAGCAGCCCCCCAGGAACAGATACGCAGTATTTT.

To note about this clone: Within the sample, other DNA sequences also encode this same CDR3. The J gene is TRBJ2-7, the V gene TRBV4-1; 8 bases align to TRBD2. The germline V gene encodes CDR1 MGHRA and CDR2 YSYEKL. Germline trimming cut 0 bases from V and 4 bases from J; bases unmatched to any gene: 8. The CDR3 extends over 16 amino acids. CDR3 protein: CASSQDPAGGRYEQYF. In DNA, the CDR3 is TGCGCCAGCAGCCAAGACCCCGCGGGAGGTCGGTACGAGCAGTACTTC.

The chain is built from TRBV4-1 and TRBJ2-3, with unresolved D. Trimming took 1 base from V and 1 from J, leaving 6 bases between them. Germline values: CDR1 MGHRA, CDR2 YSYEKL. This CDR3 spans 14 amino acids. CDR3 sequence (DNA): TGCGCCAGCAGCCAAGTCCAGGGCACAGATACGCAGTATTTT. Residues: CASSQVQGTDTQYF.

This sequence joins TRBV10-3 and TRBJ2-3; the match to TRBD2 covers 7 bases. Germline V gives CDR1 ENHRY, CDR2 SYGVKD. V dropped 7 bases and J dropped 3; count of bases not matched to a gene: 10. The CDR3 length is 15 residues. CDR3 nucleotides: TGTGCCATCAATGGGCGGACTAGGGATACAGATACGCAGTATTTT. Residues: CAINGRTRDTDTQYF.

V and J are TRBV21-1 and TRBJ1-1; TRBD1, the table's D call, was not compared with the DNA. TRBV21-1 is an annotated pseudogene. The CDR3 is 18 amino acids. The CDR3 bases are TGTGCCAGCACGGGCCCTTGCGACAGGGGGATCATGAACACTGAAGCTTTCTTT. As protein: CASTGPCDRGIMNTEAFF.

The chain recombines TRBV19 with TRBJ1-5; the D gene is possibly TRBD1 (5 bases). There are 13 residues in the CDR3. V gave up 5 bases and J gave up 5 bases, with 10 bases separating them. In germline, CDR1 is LNHDA, CDR2 SQIVND (reference sequence). The CDR3 region is CASSATDHQPQHF. CDR3 in DNA: TGTGCCAGTAGTGCGACAGATCATCAGCCCCAGCATTTT.

Remarks on this clone: Mismatch with germline at one junction end may stem from a read error. This rearrangement joins TRBV28 to TRBJ1-2, with 7 bases lining up with TRBD1. Germline V gives CDR1 MDHEN, CDR2 SYDVKM. CDR3 length: 13 residues. CDR3 residues: CACRPGTDGGYTF. The DNA of the CDR3 is TGTGCCTGCAGACCCGGGACAGACGGTGGCTACACCTTC.

The chain employs TRBV4-3 and TRBJ2-5; unclear D gene. Trimming took off 0 bases at V and 0 bases at J, with 2 bases between the two ends. CDR3 length: 13 residues. CDR1 is LGHNA, CDR2 YSLEER, per germline. CDR3 residues: CASSQDHQETQYF. The CDR3 DNA sequence: TGCGCCAGCAGCCAAGATCACCAAGAGACCCAGTACTTC.

This chain uses TRBV28 with TRBJ1-1, with D possibly TRBD1 on 5 matching bases. V gave up 3 bases and J gave up 3 bases, with 20 bases separating them. Germline assignment: CDR1 MDHEN and CDR2 SYDVKM. This CDR3 is built from 17 residues. CDR3 nucleotides: TGTGCCAGCAGTTTTTCCCTAAGGATCGGGGGGGACACTGAAGCTTTCTTT. Its protein product is CASSFSLRIGGDTEAFF.

The V gene is TRBV9, the J gene TRBJ1-1; 7 bases are shared with TRBD1. Germline values: CDR1 SGDLS, CDR2 YYNGEE. The CDR3 sequence is 16 residues long. V was clipped by 5 bases and J by 3 bases; unmatched bases: 13. The CDR3 nucleotides are TGTGCCAGCAGTCATCAGACGACCACAGGGGACACTGAAGCTTTCTTT. It translates to CASSHQTTTGDTEAFF.

The chain is built from TRBV9 and TRBJ2-2, with 8 positions matching TRBD2. Looked up from germline, CDR1 is SGDLS and CDR2 is YYNGEE. The CDR3 is 15 residues long. V was pared by 4 bases and J by 6 bases, with 8 bases of the junction left unmatched. CDR3 residues: CASSPGLVNPGELFF. In nucleotides, the CDR3 is TGTGCCAGCAGCCCGGGACTAGTCAATCCCGGGGAGCTGTTTTTT.

The chain has TRBV30 and TRBJ2-3, with 13 bases fitting TRBD2. The germline CDR1 and CDR2 sequences are GTSNPN and SVGIG (reference sequence). The CDR3 has 17 amino acids. V gave up 4 bases and J gave up 2 bases; unmatched junction bases: 9. The CDR3 DNA reads TGTGCCTGGACAGGACTAGCGGGAGACGCACACACAGATACGCAGTATTTT. The encoded protein is CAWTGLAGDAHTDTQYF.

The chain carries TRBV6-5 and TRBJ2-1; no clear D gene. Germline assignment: CDR1 MNHEY and CDR2 SVGAGI. V was trimmed by 0 bases and J by 2 bases, leaving 11 bases between them. This CDR3 contains 16 residues. For the CDR3, the DNA is TGTGCCAGCAGTTACTCTCGCAGAAACACCTACAATGAGCAGTTCTTC. Residues: CASSYSRRNTYNEQFF.

The V and J genes are TRBV5-6 and TRBJ2-3; TRBD2 agrees at 12 bases. From germline, CDR1 is SGHDT and CDR2 YYEEEE. V dropped 4 bases and J dropped 5; count of bases not matched to a gene: 2. The CDR3 has 14 residues. CDR3 nucleotide sequence: TGTGCCAGCAGCGGGGGACTAGCGGGAGATACGCAGTATTTT. The encoded protein is CASSGGLAGDTQYF.

The chain combines TRBV5-1 with TRBJ2-7, with 7 bases fitting TRBD1. Germline lookup yields CDR1 SGHRS and CDR2 YFSETQ. CDR3 size: 15 residues. V lost 5 bases and J lost 3; bases outside the gene matches: 11. CDR3 DNA sequence: TGCGCCAGCAGGGCCGGACAGGCTCAATTCTACGAGCAGTACTTC. It specifies CASRAGQAQFYEQYF.

V and J are TRBV29-1 and TRBJ2-1; no clear D gene. This CDR3 is built from 12 residues. Trimming pared 7 bases from V and 7 bases from J, leaving 14 bases between. Looked up from germline, CDR1 is SQVTM and CDR2 is ANQGSEA. The CDR3 DNA is TGCAGCGCGGAAAAGGAAGAGAATGAGCAGTTCTTC. Translating gives CSAEKEENEQFF.

The J gene is TRBJ2-3, the V gene TRBV7-2; 7 bases align to TRBD1. The CDR3 runs 15 residues. The V and J ends lost 5 bases and 0 bases, in that order; junction bases with no gene match: 5. The germline V gene has CDR1 SGHTA and CDR2 FQGNSA. CDR3 nucleotides: TGTGCCAGCAGCCCGACAGGGATAAGCACAGATACGCAGTATTTT. This sequence encodes CASSPTGISTDTQYF.

This clone was observed once. The chain is built from TRBV2 and TRBJ2-3, with 10 positions matching TRBD1. This CDR3 spans 16 amino acids. Germline V CDR1 and CDR2: SNHLY, FYNNEI. V was clipped by 8 bases and J by 6 bases; unmatched bases: 14. CDR3 coding DNA: TGTGCCAGCGCTCGGCCCCCGACAGGGGGCTCGGATACGCAGTATTTT. Its translation is CASARPPTGGSDTQYF.

The J gene is TRBJ1-1, the V gene TRBV30; 10 nucleotides match TRBD1. The CDR3 consists of 15 residues. Germline loops: CDR1 GTSNPN, CDR2 SVGIG (reference sequence). Losses at the gene ends were 3 bases for V and 4 bases for J; bases not matched to a gene: 8. The CDR3 here is CAWRVGTGDFTEAFF. In nucleotides, the CDR3 is TGTGCCTGGAGAGTGGGGACAGGGGACTTCACTGAAGCTTTCTTT.